The TCR beta chain described here comes from a study of T cells after posttransplantation cyclophosphamide. This CDR3 contains 17 residues. CDR1 MNHNS and CDR2 SASEGT come from the germline V gene. V shed 4 bases and J shed 0 bases, with 16 bases lying between them. The repertoire was sequenced with immunoSEQ multiplex PCR; TCRdb's copy has only in-frame clones and lacks some. There are 10,000 to 15,000 clones in the sample; about four fifths occur only once, and under 0.95% lies in the top ten. The sample comprised memory CD4+ T cells sorted from PBMCs. The V and J genes are TRBV6-1 and TRBJ2-1, with D tentatively TRBD1 (5 bases). The receptor's source is a man in his fifties in good health, CMV-negative, and a related stem cell transplant donor. CDR3 coding DNA: TGTGCCAGCAGTGCTCGACAGAGAAGGAGCTCCTACAATGAGCAGTTCTTC. This translates into CASSARQRRSSYNEQFF.